One and the same sample provided the 17 T cell receptor beta chains below, sequenced in a study of high-grade serous ovarian cancer treatment subgroups. Tumor samples were taken before definitive surgery or chemotherapy. Produced via immunoSEQ multiplex PCR; TCRdb's table is partial and in-frame only. The data hold approximately 5,000 clones, with around 82% observed a single time. The sequenced sample consisted of tumor tissue. The receptors derive from a human donor with high-grade serous ovarian cancer.

Only a few counts were recorded for this clone. J is TRBJ2-1 and V is TRBV19, with 8 bases aligning to TRBD2. Germline lookup yields CDR1 LNHDA and CDR2 SQIVND (reference sequence). This CDR3 is 16 amino acids long. V was pared by 3 bases and J by 0 bases, with 4 bases of the junction left unmatched. In DNA, the CDR3 is TGTGCCAGTAGTATTGGGCTAGCGGGCTCCTACAATGAGCAGTTCTTC. Protein sequence: CASSIGLAGSYNEQFF.

The chain combines TRBV27 with TRBJ2-1; 10 nucleotides line up with TRBD1. Germline assignment: CDR1 MNHEY and CDR2 SMNVEV (reference sequence). The CDR3 totals 18 residues. The V and J ends lost 2 bases and 9 bases, in that order; junction bases with no gene match: 16. CDR3 loop: CASSLKQGGDRGRGEQFF. Written as DNA, the CDR3 is TGTGCCAGCAGTTTAAAGCAAGGGGGGGACAGGGGTCGGGGTGAGCAGTTCTTC.

This clone was seen just once. The chain recombines TRBV7-9 with TRBJ1-3, with 9 bases lining up with TRBD1. CDR3 length: 16 residues. In germline, CDR1 is SEHNR, CDR2 FQNEAQ (reference sequence). Trimming removed 0 bases from V and 4 bases from J; junction bases left unmatched: 4. For the CDR3, the DNA is TGTGCCAGCAGCTTAGCACTCGGGACAGGGGGAAACACCATATATTTT. It specifies CASSLALGTGGNTIYF.

The chain carries TRBV14 and TRBJ1-2; D gene uncertain. The V gene's germline CDR1 is SGHDN and CDR2 FVKESK. V lost 1 base and J 7 bases, leaving 16 bases between the germline ends. The CDR3 covers 15 residues. This CDR3 reads CASSQGQLTASGYTF. The CDR3, as DNA: TGTGCCAGCAGCCAAGGTCAATTGACTGCTAGTGGCTACACCTTC. Full variable domain (remainder filled in from reference TRBV14 and TRBJ1-2): EAGVTQFPSHSVIEKGQTVTLRCDPISGHDNLYWYRRVMGKEIKFLLHFVKESKQDESGMPNNRFLAERTGGTYSTLKVQPAELEDSGVYFCASSQGQLTASGYTFGSGTRLTVV.

The rearrangement links TRBV21-1 to TRBJ1-1; TRBD1, the table's D call, was not compared with the DNA. TRBV21-1 is given as a pseudogene. This CDR3 is built from 18 residues. DNA for the CDR3: TGTGCCAGCAGCAAAGCGCTTTGGGAAACAGGGGGTGACACTGAAGCTTTCTTT. Protein sequence: CASSKALWETGGDTEAFF.

The chain couples TRBV6-6 to TRBJ1-2, with 8 bases lining up with TRBD1. The CDR3 runs 14 residues. The V segment lost 4 bases and the J segment 7 bases; nucleotides outside the gene matches: 8. From germline, CDR1 is MNHNY and CDR2 SVGAGI (reference sequence). The CDR3 loop reads CASSWSQGDGGYTF. The CDR3 DNA sequence: TGTGCCAGCAGTTGGTCACAGGGGGATGGTGGCTACACCTTC.

V gene TRBV19 combines with J gene TRBJ2-1; 9 nucleotides line up with TRBD2. The CDR3 covers 17 residues. The J segment lost 3 bases and the V segment lost 4 bases, leaving 10 bases of the junction unmatched. Per the germline V gene, CDR1 is LNHDA and CDR2 is SQIVND (reference sequence). The CDR3 sequence: CASSNTGGGVNYNEQFF. The CDR3 DNA reads TGTGCCAGTAGTAACACTGGCGGGGGGGTTAACTACAATGAGCAGTTCTTC.

V is TRBV11-2 and J is TRBJ1-1, with D perhaps matching TRBD1 (5 bases). Germline V CDR1 and CDR2: SGHAT, FQNNGV. V lost 5 bases and J lost 6, with 13 bases in between. The CDR3 sequence is 13 residues long. DNA of the CDR3: TGTGCCAGCAGCGCCGGAGGGGTTTCTGAAGCTTTCTTT. It is translated as CASSAGGVSEAFF. Together with reference TRBV11-2 and TRBJ1-1, the CDR3 gives the full variable domain: EAGVAQSPRYKIIEKRQSVAFWCNPISGHATLYWYQQILGQGPKLLIQFQNNGVVDDSQLPKDRFSAERLKGVDSTLKIQPAKLEDSAVYLCASSAGGVSEAFFGQGTRLTVV.

The rearrangement links TRBV5-1 to TRBJ2-2; no clear D. This CDR3 has 12 amino acids. With 1 base removed from V and 2 bases from J, the gap between germline ends came to 0 bases. The germline CDR1 and CDR2 sequences are SGHRS and YFSETQ. CDR3 coding DNA: TGCGCCAGCAGCTTGAACACCGGGGAGCTGTTTTTT. It encodes CASSLNTGELFF.

The J gene is TRBJ1-5, the V gene TRBV9, with TRBD1 identical over 7 bases. CDR3 length: 15 amino acids. Losses at the gene ends were 8 bases for V and 7 bases for J; bases not matched to a gene: 15. Germline values: CDR1 SGDLS, CDR2 YYNGEE. CDR3 sequence (DNA): TGTGCCAGGGGAGAATCCAGGGGGTACGAACAGCCCCAGCATTTT. It codes for CARGESRGYEQPQHF.

Here the CDR3 reads CAWFPAGARDTIYF. The CDR3 coding sequence is TGTGCCTGGTTCCCGGCCGGGGCGAGGGACACCATATATTTT. The chain couples TRBV30 to TRBJ1-3; possible D gene TRBD1, 5 bases. The CDR3 runs 14 residues. V dropped 5 bases and J dropped 8 bases, with 19 bases sitting between them. Germline V lookup: CDR1 GTSNPN, CDR2 SVGIG (reference sequence).

This rearrangement joins TRBV5-1 to TRBJ1-1, with a weak D call TRBD1 (5 bases). The V end was cut by 1 base, the J end by 4 bases, with 8 bases between. In germline, CDR1 is SGHRS, CDR2 YFSETQ. This CDR3 region has 13 residues. The CDR3 nucleotides are TGCGCCAGCAGCTTGCGGGGGGGCACTGAAGCTTTCTTT. It translates to CASSLRGGTEAFF. The full variable domain, rest sourced from reference TRBV5-1 and TRBJ1-1, is KAGVTQTPRYLIKTRGQQVTLSCSPISGHRSVSWYQQTPGQGLQFLFEYFSETQRNKGNFPGRFSGRQFSNSRSEMNVSTLELGDSALYLCASSLRGGTEAFFGQGTRLTVV.

Only one count was recorded for this clone. The genes are TRBV14 and TRBJ1-3; 8 bases line up with TRBD1. V shed 4 bases and J 0 bases; nucleotides not matched to a gene: 8. Per germline, CDR1 SGHDN and CDR2 FVKESK. This CDR3 spans 17 amino acids. The CDR3 nucleotides read TGTGCCAGCAGCCGTATACAGGGGGGAAGCTCTGGAAACACCATATATTTT. Amino acid sequence: CASSRIQGGSSGNTIYF. The full variable domain, its missing parts supplied by reference TRBV14 and TRBJ1-3, is EAGVTQFPSHSVIEKGQTVTLRCDPISGHDNLYWYRRVMGKEIKFLLHFVKESKQDESGMPNNRFLAERTGGTYSTLKVQPAELEDSGVYFCASSRIQGGSSGNTIYFGEGSWLTVV.

The DNA for the CDR3 is TGTGCCAGCAGCTTAAACTGGGGTCCTGGGGCCAACGTCCTGACTTTC. It specifies CASSLNWGPGANVLTF. The chain carries TRBV5-4 and TRBJ2-6; D remains ambiguous. This CDR3 is built from 16 residues. V shed 2 bases and J shed 2 bases, with 11 bases lying between them. Germline CDR1 reads SGHNT; CDR2 reads YYREEE (reference sequence).

This chain joins TRBV7-2 and TRBJ1-6; D uncertain. The germline CDR1 and CDR2 sequences are SGHTA and FQGNSA. This CDR3 contains 14 residues. Trimming took 5 bases from V and 4 from J, leaving 9 bases between them. CDR3 in amino acids: CASSPLPYNSPLHF. The CDR3 nucleotides are TGTGCCAGCAGCCCGTTACCATATAATTCACCCCTCCACTTT.

This sequence joins TRBV2 and TRBJ2-1; 9 bases agree with TRBD2. Trimming took 7 bases from V and 7 from J; bases not matched to a gene: 11. Germline CDR1 and CDR2: SNHLY and FYNNEI. There are 15 residues in the CDR3. DNA of the CDR3: TGTGCCAGCAAGTCGTTTAGCGGGGGTTTGAATGAGCAGTTCTTC. As protein: CASKSFSGGLNEQFF.

This chain joins TRBV9 and TRBJ1-6; TRBD1 is a possible D gene (6 bases). V was shortened by 0 bases and J by 7 bases, with 11 bases between the two germline ends. Germline V CDR1 and CDR2: SGDLS, YYNGEE. This CDR3 spans 15 amino acids. The CDR3 DNA reads as TGTGCCAGCAGCGTAGGACAGGAGGGGAATTCACCCCTCCACTTT. This sequence encodes CASSVGQEGNSPLHF.